Detailed here is one TCR beta chain. In the study's own analysis: Cell counts per sample came from amplifying reference gene primers. The data were produced by immunoSEQ multiplex PCR, yet TCRdb's version contains in-frame clones alone and is incomplete. V and J calls and clone size are given by that table; D and trimming were obtained from the DNA. There are 120,000 to 150,000 clones in the sample; roughly 85% occur only once, and over 2.5% lies in the top ten. These data originate in a study of blood T cell repertoires in COVID-19. The overall study: Sites in the United States, Italy and Spain provided acute and convalescent COVID-19 samples. Sample material is recorded as cDNA or gDNA derived from T cells, B-cell-depleted T cells, or PBMCs.

Trimming removed 4 bases at V and 3 bases at J, with 7 bases between. CDR1 and CDR2 (germline): LGHDT, YNNKEL (reference sequence). This CDR3 region has 13 residues. The TCR comes from a human donor with acute or convalescent COVID-19. The donor label of this sample is uncertain. The specimen was peripheral blood. This chain uses TRBV3-1 (or the pseudogene TRBV3-2) with TRBJ1-5, with D unclear. DNA of the CDR3: TGTGCCAGCAGCCCCCAGGTCAATCAGCCCCAGCATTTT. Translation gives CASSPQVNQPQHF.